These 10 T cell receptor beta chains were sequenced from one sample in a study of blood T cell repertoires in COVID-19. Assay used: immunoSEQ multiplex PCR; TCRdb lists only in-frame clones, some missing. This repertoire shows fewer than 200,000 clones, roughly 88% found once; its top ten account for roughly 9%. The source material was PBMCs or T cells enriched from blood (not recorded which). The receptors come from a woman aged 18-29 years who had recovered from COVID-19.

The chain employs TRBV10-3 and TRBJ2-3, with TRBD2 matching over 9 bases. The CDR3 extends over 15 amino acids. V gave up 3 bases and J gave up 6 bases; unmatched junction bases: 7. The germline V gene encodes CDR1 ENHRY and CDR2 SYGVKD. The DNA of the CDR3 is TGTGCCATCAGTGAAGGTAGCGGGAGAGGGGATACGCAGTATTTT. This codes for CAISEGSGRGDTQYF.

V gene TRBV7-3 combines with J gene TRBJ2-3; TRBD2 aligns across 7 bases. The junction had 7 bases not matched to a gene; V was cut back by 5 bases and J by 5 bases. Germline CDR1 and CDR2: SGHTA and FQGTGA. The CDR3 covers 14 residues. The CDR3 region has the DNA TGTGCCAGCAGCAGCGGACTAGGGGTAGATACGCAGTATTTT. Protein product: CASSSGLGVDTQYF.

V is TRBV6-5 and J is TRBJ2-7, with TRBD2 as a possible D gene (6 bases). V gave up 10 bases and J gave up 7 bases, with 23 bases separating them. The CDR3 extends over 14 amino acids. Germline-derived CDR1 and CDR2 are MNHEY and SVGAGI. This CDR3 is CATDTDYPAGEQYF. CDR3 in DNA: TGTGCCACCGACACGGACTACCCGGCGGGGGAGCAGTACTTC.

On this clone: The DNA is omitted, as the CDR3 cannot be located on it reliably, and the CDR3 follows TCRdb's listing. The chain couples TRBV7-2 to TRBJ1-1; the D segment call TRBD1 is taken from the table without a DNA check. CDR1 is SGHTA and CDR2 is FQGNSA in the germline V gene. The CDR3 is 14 amino acids long, termini counted. This chain's CDR3 is CASSFGQGNTEAFF.

The chain recombines TRBV2 with TRBJ1-2; 12 nucleotides match TRBD1. V was clipped by 6 bases and J by 11 bases; unmatched bases: 4. The V gene's germline CDR1 is SNHLY and CDR2 FYNNEI. The CDR3 sequence is 12 residues long. The CDR3 nucleotides read TGTGCCAGCAGCGGGACAGGGGGCAGGTACACCTTC. This translates into CASSGTGGRYTF.

The chain employs TRBV28 and TRBJ2-7, with D perhaps matching TRBD1 (6 bases). CDR1 is MDHEN, CDR2 SYDVKM, per germline. Deletions cut 2 bases from V and 6 bases from J, with 8 bases between. The CDR3 is 12 amino acids. The CDR3 is CASSLRGFEQYF. The DNA of the CDR3 is TGTGCCAGCAGTTTAAGGGGGTTCGAGCAGTACTTC.

The chain carries TRBV27 and TRBJ1-2; TRBD1 aligns across 8 bases. The CDR3 sequence is 18 residues long. V dropped 7 bases and J dropped 0; count of bases not matched to a gene: 16. The germline V gene encodes CDR1 MNHEY and CDR2 SMNVEV (reference sequence). This chain's CDR3 is CASTLNPSGTGSNYGYTF. The CDR3 DNA reads as TGTGCCAGCACCCTTAACCCTTCCGGGACAGGATCTAACTATGGCTACACCTTC.

The chain combines TRBV30 with TRBJ1-2; D is perhaps TRBD1 (5 bases). Trimming took 1 base from V and 5 from J, leaving 11 bases between them. The CDR3 loop spans 13 amino acids. Per germline, CDR1 GTSNPN and CDR2 SVGIG (reference sequence). The CDR3 here is CAWSAPTVYGYTF. The CDR3 nucleotides read TGTGCCTGGAGTGCCCCGACAGTGTATGGCTACACCTTC.

The V call is TRBV6-4, the J call TRBJ1-1; D is unresolved. The germline V gene has CDR1 MRHNA and CDR2 SNTAGT. Trimming took 0 bases from V and 9 from J, leaving 23 bases between them. This CDR3 has 17 residues. In DNA form, the CDR3 reads TGTGCCAGCAGTGACTCGAGGTCGAGTGATCCATCGGCGAAAGCTTTCTTT. Amino acids: CASSDSRSSDPSAKAFF.

The chain links TRBV2 to TRBJ1-2; the D is unclear. This CDR3 contains 13 residues. Per the germline V gene, CDR1 is SNHLY and CDR2 is FYNNEI. The ends were cut back, 10 bases at V and 3 bases at J, with 15 bases in the middle. The CDR3 DNA is TGTGCCACCCTTTGGGTGGCGGACTATGGCTACACCTTC. Protein: CATLWVADYGYTF. Full variable domain (remainder filled in from reference TRBV2 and TRBJ1-2): EPEVTQTPSHQVTQMGQEVILRCVPISNHLYFYWYRQILGQKVEFLVSFYNNEISEKSEIFDDQFSVERPDGSNFTLKIRSTKLEDSAMYFCATLWVADYGYTFGSGTRLTVV.